Below are 10 T cell receptor beta chains sequenced from a single sample in a study of blood T cell repertoires in COVID-19. The assay was immunoSEQ multiplex PCR, and TCRdb's table has in-frame clones only and misses some. Of 95,000 to 150,000 clones listed, about two thirds are singletons. Sequencing was performed on peripheral blood. These receptors were collected from a human donor with acute or convalescent COVID-19. The donor label of this sample is uncertain.

J is TRBJ2-3 and V is TRBV7-6, with a tentative D call TRBD2 (7 bases). Per the germline V gene, CDR1 is SGHVS and CDR2 is FNYEAQ. The CDR3 runs 16 residues. V was pared by 2 bases and J by 4 bases, with 16 bases between. The DNA for the CDR3 is TGTGCCAGCAGCTTATCGTCGGGGGGCCAAGCAGATACGCAGTATTTT. As protein: CASSLSSGGQADTQYF.

V gene TRBV2 combines with J gene TRBJ2-1; 8 nucleotides agree with TRBD2. The V segment lost 7 bases and the J segment 6 bases; nucleotides outside the gene matches: 5. The CDR3 covers 13 residues. Per germline, CDR1 SNHLY and CDR2 FYNNEI. CDR3 DNA: TGTGCCAGCACACCGGGGGGGCGCAATGAGCAGTTCTTC. It codes for CASTPGGRNEQFF. Based on the CDR3 plus reference TRBV2 and TRBJ2-1, the full variable domain is EPEVTQTPSHQVTQMGQEVILRCVPISNHLYFYWYRQILGQKVEFLVSFYNNEISEKSEIFDDQFSVERPDGSNFTLKIRSTKLEDSAMYFCASTPGGRNEQFFGPGTRLTVL.

The chain couples TRBV12-3 or TRBV12-4 to TRBJ2-7, with TRBD1 as a possible D gene (5 bases). Deletions cut 7 bases from V and 5 bases from J, with 15 bases between. This CDR3 region has 13 residues. This CDR3 reads CASKWAGPNEQYV. The CDR3 DNA is TGTGCCAGCAAGTGGGCAGGGCCTAACGAGCAGTACGTC.

The V and J genes are TRBV7-2 and TRBJ2-5; 7 bases match TRBD2. J lost 4 bases, V lost 4 bases, and 0 bases had no gene match. The CDR3 runs to 12 residues. The germline V gene has CDR1 SGHTA and CDR2 FQGNSA. In DNA form, the CDR3 reads TGTGCCAGCAGCTCTAGCGGAGAGACCCAGTACTTC. It is translated as CASSSSGETQYF.

V and J are TRBV28 and TRBJ2-2; 8 bases match TRBD1. In germline, CDR1 is MDHEN, CDR2 SYDVKM. The CDR3 spans 16 residues. The ends lost 2 bases at V and 1 base at J; junction bases unmatched: 3. Written as DNA, the CDR3 is TGTGCCAGCAGTTTACTGACAGGGGTGAACACCGGGGAGCTGTTTTTT. This codes for CASSLLTGVNTGELFF.

The chain recombines TRBV9 with TRBJ2-2; 8 bases line up with TRBD1. This CDR3 spans 17 amino acids. V shed 1 base, J shed 7 bases, and the junction held 12 bases outside the gene matches. Germline values: CDR1 SGDLS, CDR2 YYNGEE. CDR3 coding DNA: TGTGCCAGCAGCGTAAATAAGTCGTCAGGGGGCGGCGGGGAGCTGTTTTTT. Translated, it gives CASSVNKSSGGGGELFF.

This rearrangement joins TRBV7-9 to TRBJ1-5; D is ambiguous. The V gene lost 1 base and the J gene lost 2 bases, with 15 bases spanning the gap. CDR3 size: 17 residues. Germline CDR1 is SEHNR and CDR2 is FQNEAQ (reference sequence). CDR3 region: CASSLGQVDGGNQPQHF. Here the CDR3 DNA reads TGTGCCAGCAGCTTAGGGCAGGTCGATGGTGGCAATCAGCCCCAGCATTTT.

The chain combines TRBV5-5 with TRBJ2-5, with D possibly matching TRBD2 (5 bases). Germline V gene sequence: CDR1 SGHKS, CDR2 YYEKEE (reference sequence). The V end lost 4 bases, the J end lost 5 bases, and 12 bases lay between the germline ends. The CDR3 loop spans 13 amino acids. The CDR3 reads CASSVGVRETQYF. The CDR3 DNA follows: TGTGCCAGCAGCGTCGGGGTAAGGGAGACCCAGTACTTC. Variable domain in full (rest from reference TRBV5-5 and TRBJ2-5): DAGVTQSPTHLIKTRGQQVTLRCSPISGHKSVSWYQQVLGQGPQFIFQYYEKEERGRGNFPDRFSARQFPNYSSELNVNALLLGDSALYLCASSVGVRETQYFGPGTRLLVL.

J is TRBJ2-1 and V is TRBV30, with D possibly matching TRBD2 (5 bases). CDR1 and CDR2 (germline): GTSNPN, SVGIG (reference sequence). The CDR3 contains 16 residues. The germline V and J ends were trimmed by 1 base and 4 bases, with 17 bases remaining between them. The CDR3 nucleotides read TGTGCCTGGAGTGCGTTCTTCGGGGTTACGTACAATGAGCAGTTCTTC. It codes for CAWSAFFGVTYNEQFF. The entire variable domain, with the rest obtained from reference TRBV30 and TRBJ2-1, is as follows: SQTIHQWPATLVQPVGSPLSLECTVEGTSNPNLYWYRQAAGRGLQLLFYSVGIGQISSEVPQNLSASRPQDRQFILSSKKLLLSDSGFYLCAWSAFFGVTYNEQFFGPGTRLTVL.

The chain is built from TRBV12-3 or TRBV12-4 and TRBJ1-1, with no clear D. The CDR3 runs to 11 residues. V lost 5 bases and J 9 bases, leaving 10 bases between the germline ends. The CDR3 nucleotides are TGTGCCAGCAGTACCTCACAGAAAGCTTTCTTT. Its translation is CASSTSQKAFF.